The 10 T cell receptor beta chains below come from one sample, sequenced in a study of blood T cell repertoires in COVID-19. Libraries were prepared by immunoSEQ multiplex PCR; TCRdb keeps only in-frame clonotypes and omits some of them. Of approximately 390,000 clones listed, roughly 90% were seen once; the top ten hold roughly 1.9%. The sequencing sample was made of PBMCs or T cells enriched from blood (not recorded which). Receptors originate from a woman aged 40 to 50 with acute COVID-19.

The V and J genes are TRBV27 and TRBJ1-1; no firm D call. With 10 bases removed from V and 4 bases from J, the gap between germline ends came to 22 bases. CDR3 length: 15 amino acids. CDR1 is MNHEY, CDR2 SMNVEV, per germline (reference sequence). CDR3 DNA sequence: TGTGCCACTCTGAAAGCGGCGTGGGGTTCCACTGAAGCTTTCTTT. Protein sequence: CATLKAAWGSTEAFF.

The rearrangement links TRBV11-3 to TRBJ2-1, with TRBD1 as a possible D gene (6 bases). V gave up 4 bases and J gave up 5 bases, with 15 bases separating them. This CDR3 has 15 amino acids. Per germline, CDR1 SGHNT and CDR2 YENEEA. CDR3: CASSSQGPLNNEQFF. The CDR3 region has the DNA TGTGCCAGCAGCTCACAGGGTCCCCTTAACAATGAGCAGTTCTTC.

The chain carries TRBV7-9 and TRBJ1-5; the D is unclear. Deletions cut 5 bases from V and 4 bases from J, with 9 bases between. Per the germline V gene, CDR1 is SEHNR and CDR2 is FQNEAQ (reference sequence). This CDR3 comprises 13 residues. The DNA for the CDR3 is TGTGCCAGCAGCCAACTTATAAATCAGCCCCAGCATTTT. It translates to CASSQLINQPQHF.

The chain employs TRBV25-1 and TRBJ1-1; 8 positions match TRBD1. Germline V gene lookup returns CDR1 MGHDK and CDR2 SYGVNS. This CDR3 spans 15 amino acids. The ends lost 3 bases at V and 0 bases at J; junction bases unmatched: 3. Here the CDR3 reads CASSDSTGVNTEAFF. The CDR3 region has the DNA TGTGCCAGCAGTGACTCGACAGGGGTGAACACTGAAGCTTTCTTT.

This clone was seen a handful of times. The CDR3 DNA reads TGTGCCAGCAGCCGGGACAGGGAAATTGGTGGCTACACCTTC. Amino acids: CASSRDREIGGYTF. The rearrangement uses TRBV6-5 and TRBJ1-2, with 9 bases matching TRBD1. V trimming: 6 bases; J trimming: 7 bases; junction bases outside the gene matches: 9. The CDR3 length is 14 residues. The germline V gene encodes CDR1 MNHEY and CDR2 SVGAGI.

This clone was observed once. The chain has TRBV29-1 and TRBJ2-7; D call uncertain. The CDR3 covers 12 residues. Germline V gene data show CDR1 as SQVTM and CDR2 as ANQGSEA. Trimming cost V 0 bases and J 2 bases, with 5 bases left between them. CDR3 loop: CSVEDSPYEQYF. CDR3 nucleotides: TGCAGCGTTGAAGATAGCCCCTACGAGCAGTACTTC.

This clone was observed a handful of times. This sequence joins TRBV5-6 and TRBJ2-7; D unresolved. The CDR3 covers 13 residues. Trimming cost V 6 bases and J 3 bases, with 13 bases left between them. The germline CDR1 and CDR2 sequences are SGHDT and YYEEEE. The chain's CDR3 is CASTKNAGYEQYF. For the CDR3, the DNA is TGTGCCAGCACCAAAAACGCAGGCTACGAGCAGTACTTC.

J is TRBJ1-2 and V is TRBV9, with D perhaps matching TRBD1 (5 bases). Trimming took off 3 bases at V and 5 bases at J, with 20 bases between the two ends. The CDR3 sequence is 16 residues long. Germline values: CDR1 SGDLS, CDR2 YYNGEE. Here the CDR3 DNA reads TGTGCCAGCAGCGGTCATAGGGGAATGGCTTTTTATGGCTACACCTTC. Protein product: CASSGHRGMAFYGYTF.

The chain combines TRBV5-8 with TRBJ1-1, with D hard to call. CDR3 length: 14 residues. Trimming shortened V by 5 bases and J by 5 bases, and 16 bases separated the two germline ends. Germline assignment: CDR1 SGHTS and CDR2 YDEGEE. The CDR3 spells CASRTHLYSTEAFF. CDR3 coding DNA: TGTGCCAGCAGGACACACCTTTACTCTACTGAAGCTTTCTTT.

The gene calls are TRBV7-8 and TRBJ2-2, with a weak D call TRBD2 (5 bases). The CDR3 is 15 residues long. V was clipped by 1 base and J by 8 bases, with 14 bases between them. Germline assignment: CDR1 SGHVS and CDR2 FQNEAQ. CDR3 protein: CASSLGTPAVGELFF. DNA of the CDR3: TGTGCCAGCAGCTTAGGGACTCCCGCGGTAGGGGAGCTGTTTTTT.